This T cell receptor (beta chain) comes out of a study of resident and recirculating memory T cells in vitiligo. Looking at the study overall: Epidermis came from shave biopsies of lesional and nonlesional sites, plus PBMCs.

The table came from immunoSEQ multiplex PCR; TCRdb's copy has only in-frame clones and leaves some out. The table records fewer than 80,000 clones, approximately 93% of them present only once. V gave up 3 bases and J gave up 5 bases; unmatched junction bases: 9. Germline CDR1 reads PRHDT; CDR2 reads FYEKMQ (reference sequence). The CDR3 spans 15 residues. The receptor was isolated from a male donor with vitiligo. Sequencing was performed on blood. V usage is TRBV13 and J usage is TRBJ1-2, with TRBD1 identical over 7 bases. The CDR3 nucleotides read TGTGCCAGCAGCTTCACAGGGGATAGGATATATGGCTACACCTTC. Protein product: CASSFTGDRIYGYTF.